This T cell receptor beta chain was recovered during a study of T-cell reconstitution after alpha-beta-depleted transplantation in children. Unique molecular identifiers tagged the TCRbeta library. TCRdb processed the PCR reads anew with MiXCR; each CDR3 protein has one entry. The sample lists approximately 590,000 distinct CDR3 sequences, more than 9% seen once, with roughly 3.9% in the top ten. This clonotype occurred a few times. The TCR sequence derives from a human donor who donated a stem cell graft to a child with acute myeloid leukemia. The sequencing here drew on PBMCs from the stem cell graft donor, taken from the stem cell graft.

CDR3 in amino acids: CASHRAQGNTEAFF. CDR3 DNA: TGCGCCAGCCATCGGGCACAGGGGAACACTGAAGCTTTCTTT. The rearrangement links TRBV5-1 to TRBJ1-1; perhaps TRBD1 as D (6 bases). CDR1 SGHRS and CDR2 YFSETQ come from the germline V gene. V shed 7 bases and J shed 1 base, with 14 bases lying between them. The CDR3 is 14 amino acids. The entire variable domain, with the rest obtained from reference TRBV5-1 and TRBJ1-1, is as follows: KAGVTQTPRYLIKTRGQQVTLSCSPISGHRSVSWYQQTPGQGLQFLFEYFSETQRNKGNFPGRFSGRQFSNSRSEMNVSTLELGDSALYLCASHRAQGNTEAFFGQGTRLTVV.